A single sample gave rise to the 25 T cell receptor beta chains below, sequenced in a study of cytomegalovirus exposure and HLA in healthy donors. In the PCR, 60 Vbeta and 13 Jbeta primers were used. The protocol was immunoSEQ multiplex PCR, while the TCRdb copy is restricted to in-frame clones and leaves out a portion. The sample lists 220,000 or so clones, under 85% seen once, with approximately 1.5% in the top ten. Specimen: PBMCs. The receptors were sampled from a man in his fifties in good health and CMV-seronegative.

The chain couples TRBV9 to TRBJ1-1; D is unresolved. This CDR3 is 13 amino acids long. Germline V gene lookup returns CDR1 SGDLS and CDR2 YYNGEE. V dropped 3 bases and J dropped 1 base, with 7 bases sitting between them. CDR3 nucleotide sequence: TGTGCCAGCAGCGGACACGCGAACACTGAAGCTTTCTTT. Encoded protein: CASSGHANTEAFF.

Here the CDR3 reads CASSLSGGKTDEQFF. The CDR3 DNA follows: TGCGCCAGCAGCTTGTCGGGCGGGAAGACGGATGAGCAGTTCTTC. V and J are TRBV5-1 and TRBJ2-1; D is perhaps TRBD2 (6 bases). From germline, CDR1 is SGHRS and CDR2 YFSETQ. The CDR3 sequence is 15 residues long. V lost 1 base to trimming and J lost 8 bases, with 16 bases between them.

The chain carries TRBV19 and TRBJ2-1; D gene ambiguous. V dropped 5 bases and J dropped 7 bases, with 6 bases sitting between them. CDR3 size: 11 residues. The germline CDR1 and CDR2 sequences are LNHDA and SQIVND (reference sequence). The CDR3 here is CASSLRNEQFF. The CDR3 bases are TGTGCCAGTAGTTTGCGGAATGAGCAGTTCTTC. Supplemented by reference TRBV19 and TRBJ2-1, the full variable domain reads DGGITQSPKYLFRKEGQNVTLSCEQNLNHDAMYWYRQDPGQGLRLIYYSQIVNDFQKGDIAEGYSVSREKKESFPLTVTSAQKNPTAFYLCASSLRNEQFFGPGTRLTVL.

The CDR3 bases are TGTGCCAGCAGTTTTCAGGGGGTGAATAGGGGCTACACCTTC. This translates into CASSFQGVNRGYTF. The chain has TRBV28 and TRBJ1-2; 7 bases map to TRBD1. Germline V gene data show CDR1 as MDHEN and CDR2 as SYDVKM. Germline trimming cut 3 bases from V and 8 bases from J; bases unmatched to any gene: 9. The CDR3 runs to 14 residues.

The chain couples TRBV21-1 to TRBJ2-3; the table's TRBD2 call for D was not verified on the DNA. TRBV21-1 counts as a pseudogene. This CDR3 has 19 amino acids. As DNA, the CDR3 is TGTGCCAGCAGCAAAGGGAAGACCGGGACTAGCGGCAGCACAGATACGCAGTATTTT. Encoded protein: CASSKGKTGTSGSTDTQYF.

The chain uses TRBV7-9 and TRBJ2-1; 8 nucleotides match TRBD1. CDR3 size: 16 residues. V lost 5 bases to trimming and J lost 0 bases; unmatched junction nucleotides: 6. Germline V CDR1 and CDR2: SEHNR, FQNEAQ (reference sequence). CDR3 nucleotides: TGTGCCAGCAGCGCATCCGGGACAGGCTCCTACAATGAGCAGTTCTTC. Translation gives CASSASGTGSYNEQFF.

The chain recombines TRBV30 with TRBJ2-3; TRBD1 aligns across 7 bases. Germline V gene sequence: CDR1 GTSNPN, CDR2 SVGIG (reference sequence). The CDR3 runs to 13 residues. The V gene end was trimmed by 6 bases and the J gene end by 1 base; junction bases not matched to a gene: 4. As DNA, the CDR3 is TGTGCCTGTACCGGGACAGGCACAGATACGCAGTATTTT. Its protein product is CACTGTGTDTQYF.

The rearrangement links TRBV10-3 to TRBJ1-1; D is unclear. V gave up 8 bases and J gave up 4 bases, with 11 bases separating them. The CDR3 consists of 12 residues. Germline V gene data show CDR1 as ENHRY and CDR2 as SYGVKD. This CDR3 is CAIGATGTEAFF. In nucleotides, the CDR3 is TGTGCCATCGGTGCTACGGGCACTGAAGCTTTCTTT.

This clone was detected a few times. The CDR3 loop is CASSLAGPSGRFNEQFF. DNA for the CDR3: TGTGCCAGCAGCTTGGCCGGACCTAGCGGGAGGTTCAATGAGCAGTTCTTC. V usage is TRBV5-4 and J usage is TRBJ2-1, with TRBD2 identical over 11 bases. The V gene end was trimmed by 0 bases and the J gene end by 6 bases; junction bases not matched to a gene: 8. The CDR3 extends over 17 amino acids. Germline CDR1 reads SGHNT; CDR2 reads YYREEE (reference sequence).

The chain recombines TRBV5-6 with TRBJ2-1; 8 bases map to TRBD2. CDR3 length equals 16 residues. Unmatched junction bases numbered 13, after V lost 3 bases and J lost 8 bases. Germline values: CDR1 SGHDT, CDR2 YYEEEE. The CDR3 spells CASSSEWGLEYHEQFF. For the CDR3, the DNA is TGTGCCAGCAGCTCGGAATGGGGACTAGAATATCATGAGCAGTTCTTC. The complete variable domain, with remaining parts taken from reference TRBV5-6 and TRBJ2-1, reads DAGVTQSPTHLIKTRGQQVTLRCSPKSGHDTVSWYQQALGQGPQFIFQYYEEEERQRGNFPDRFSGHQFPNYSSELNVNALLLGDSALYLCASSSEWGLEYHEQFFGPGTRLTVL.

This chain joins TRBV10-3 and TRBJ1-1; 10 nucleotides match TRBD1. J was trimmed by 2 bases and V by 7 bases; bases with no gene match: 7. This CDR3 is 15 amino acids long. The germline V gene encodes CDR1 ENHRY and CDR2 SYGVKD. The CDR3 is CAIKRQGAGNTEAFF. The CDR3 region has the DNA TGTGCCATCAAACGACAGGGGGCAGGAAACACTGAAGCTTTCTTT.

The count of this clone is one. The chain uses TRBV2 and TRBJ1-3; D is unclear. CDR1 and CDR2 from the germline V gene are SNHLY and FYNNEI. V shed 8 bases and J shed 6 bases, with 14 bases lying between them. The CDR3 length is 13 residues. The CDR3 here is CASSDGISNTIYF. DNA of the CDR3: TGTGCCAGCTCCGATGGCATTTCAAACACCATATATTTT.

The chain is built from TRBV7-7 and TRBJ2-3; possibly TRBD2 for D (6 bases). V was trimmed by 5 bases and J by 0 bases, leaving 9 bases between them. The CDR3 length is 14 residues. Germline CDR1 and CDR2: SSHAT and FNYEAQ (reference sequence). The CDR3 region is CASSTGLSTDTQYF. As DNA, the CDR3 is TGTGCCAGCAGCACAGGACTAAGCACAGATACGCAGTATTTT. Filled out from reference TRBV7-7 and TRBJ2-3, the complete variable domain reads GAGVSQSPRYKVTKRGQDVTLRCDPISSHATLYWYQQALGQGPEFLTYFNYEAQPDKSGLPSDRFSAERPEGSISTLTIQRTEQRDSAMYRCASSTGLSTDTQYFGPGTRLTVL.

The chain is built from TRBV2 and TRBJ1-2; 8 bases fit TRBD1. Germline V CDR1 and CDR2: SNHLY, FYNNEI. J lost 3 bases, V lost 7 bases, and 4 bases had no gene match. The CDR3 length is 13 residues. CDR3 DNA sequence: TGTGCCAGCAATGAGGACAGGGACTATGGCTACACCTTC. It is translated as CASNEDRDYGYTF. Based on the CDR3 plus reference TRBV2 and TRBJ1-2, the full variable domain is EPEVTQTPSHQVTQMGQEVILRCVPISNHLYFYWYRQILGQKVEFLVSFYNNEISEKSEIFDDQFSVERPDGSNFTLKIRSTKLEDSAMYFCASNEDRDYGYTFGSGTRLTVV.

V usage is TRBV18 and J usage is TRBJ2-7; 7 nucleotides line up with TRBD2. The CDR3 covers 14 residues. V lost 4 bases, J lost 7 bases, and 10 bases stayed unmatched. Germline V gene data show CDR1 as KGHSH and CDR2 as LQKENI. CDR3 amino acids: CASSQFEEAGEQYF. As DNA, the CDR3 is TGTGCCAGCTCACAATTCGAGGAAGCGGGGGAGCAGTACTTC. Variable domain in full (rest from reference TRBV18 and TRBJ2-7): NAGVMQNPRHLVRRRGQEARLRCSPMKGHSHVYWYRQLPEEGLKFMVYLQKENIIDESGMPKERFSAEFPKEGPSILRIQQVVRGDSAAYFCASSQFEEAGEQYFGPGTRLTVT.

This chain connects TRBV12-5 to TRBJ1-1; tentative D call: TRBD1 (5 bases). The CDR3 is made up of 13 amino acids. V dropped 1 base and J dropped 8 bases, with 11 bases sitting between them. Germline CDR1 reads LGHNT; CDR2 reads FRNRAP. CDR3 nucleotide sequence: TGTGCTAGTGGTTTGGACGGACGGGGGGAAGCTTTCTTT. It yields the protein CASGLDGRGEAFF.

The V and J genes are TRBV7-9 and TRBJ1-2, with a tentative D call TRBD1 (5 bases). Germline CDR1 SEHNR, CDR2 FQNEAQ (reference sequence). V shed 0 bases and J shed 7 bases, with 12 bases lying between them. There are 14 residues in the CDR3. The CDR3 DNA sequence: TGTGCCAGCAGCTTAGCTCCGGGGAGGGGTGGCTACACCTTC. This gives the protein CASSLAPGRGGYTF.

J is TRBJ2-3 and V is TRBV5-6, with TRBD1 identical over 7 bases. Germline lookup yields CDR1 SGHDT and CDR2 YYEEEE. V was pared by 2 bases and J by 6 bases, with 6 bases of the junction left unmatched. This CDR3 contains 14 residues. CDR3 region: CASSLPGGYDTQYF. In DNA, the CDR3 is TGTGCCAGCAGCTTACCAGGGGGTTATGATACGCAGTATTTT.

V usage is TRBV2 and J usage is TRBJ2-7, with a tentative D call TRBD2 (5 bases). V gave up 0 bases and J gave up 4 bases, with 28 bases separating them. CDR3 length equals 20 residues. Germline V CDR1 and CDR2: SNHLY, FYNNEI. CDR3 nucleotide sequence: TGTGCCAGCAGTGAAGCTACGGCTAGAGGGTCCCTCTATCTCGTTTACGAGCAGTACTTC. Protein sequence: CASSEATARGSLYLVYEQYF.

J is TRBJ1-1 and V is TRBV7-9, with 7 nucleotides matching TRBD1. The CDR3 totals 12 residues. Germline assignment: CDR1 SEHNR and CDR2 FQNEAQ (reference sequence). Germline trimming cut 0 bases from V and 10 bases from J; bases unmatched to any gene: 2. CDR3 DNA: TGTGCCAGCAGCTTAGCGGGACAGCCAGCTTTCTTT. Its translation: CASSLAGQPAFF.

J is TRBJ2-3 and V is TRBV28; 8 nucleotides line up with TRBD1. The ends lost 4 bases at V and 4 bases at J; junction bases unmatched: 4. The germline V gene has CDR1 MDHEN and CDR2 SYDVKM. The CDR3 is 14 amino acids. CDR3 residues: CASSSRDRSDTQYF. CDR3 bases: TGTGCCAGCAGTTCCCGGGACAGGTCAGATACGCAGTATTTT.

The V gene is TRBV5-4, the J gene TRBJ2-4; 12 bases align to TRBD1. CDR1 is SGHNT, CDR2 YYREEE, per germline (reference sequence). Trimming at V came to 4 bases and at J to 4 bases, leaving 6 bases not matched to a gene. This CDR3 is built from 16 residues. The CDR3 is CASSTGTGGLKNIQYF. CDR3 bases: TGTGCCAGCAGCACCGGGACAGGGGGCTTGAAAAACATTCAGTACTTC. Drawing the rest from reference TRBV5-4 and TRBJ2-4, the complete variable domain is ETGVTQSPTHLIKTRGQQVTLRCSSQSGHNTVSWYQQALGQGPQFIFQYYREEENGRGNFPPRFSGLQFPNYSSELNVNALELDDSALYLCASSTGTGGLKNIQYFGAGTRLSVL.

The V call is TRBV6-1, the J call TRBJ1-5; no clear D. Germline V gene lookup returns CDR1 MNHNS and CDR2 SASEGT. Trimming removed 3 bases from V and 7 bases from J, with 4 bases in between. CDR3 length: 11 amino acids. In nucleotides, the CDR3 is TGTGCCAGCAGTGAGTTACAGCCCCAGCATTTT. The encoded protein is CASSELQPQHF.

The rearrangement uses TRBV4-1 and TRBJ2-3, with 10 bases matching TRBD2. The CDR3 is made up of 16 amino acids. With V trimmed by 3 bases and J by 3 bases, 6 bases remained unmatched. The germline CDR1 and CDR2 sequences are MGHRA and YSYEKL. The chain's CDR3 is CASSHSSGRDTDTQYF. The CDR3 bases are TGCGCCAGCAGCCACTCTAGCGGGAGAGATACAGATACGCAGTATTTT.

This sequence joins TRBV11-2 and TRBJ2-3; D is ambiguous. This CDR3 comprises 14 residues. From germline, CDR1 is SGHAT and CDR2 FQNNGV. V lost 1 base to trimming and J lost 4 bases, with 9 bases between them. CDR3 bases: TGTGCCAGCAGCTTAGTAGTGCGGCCAGATACGCAGTATTTT. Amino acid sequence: CASSLVVRPDTQYF.